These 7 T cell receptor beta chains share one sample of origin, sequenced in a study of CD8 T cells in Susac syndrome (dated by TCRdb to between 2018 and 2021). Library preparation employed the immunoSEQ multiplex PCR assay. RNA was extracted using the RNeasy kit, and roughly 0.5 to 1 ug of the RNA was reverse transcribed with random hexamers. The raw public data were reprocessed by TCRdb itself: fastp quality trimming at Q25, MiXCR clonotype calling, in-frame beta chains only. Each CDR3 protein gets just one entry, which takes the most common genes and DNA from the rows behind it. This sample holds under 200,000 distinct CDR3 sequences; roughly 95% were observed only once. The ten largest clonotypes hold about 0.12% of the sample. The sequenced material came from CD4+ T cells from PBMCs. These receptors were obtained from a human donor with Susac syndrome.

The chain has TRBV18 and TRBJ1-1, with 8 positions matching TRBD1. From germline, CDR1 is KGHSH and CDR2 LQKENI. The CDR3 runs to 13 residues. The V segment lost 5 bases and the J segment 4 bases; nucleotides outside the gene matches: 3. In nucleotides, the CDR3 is TGTGCCAGCTCAGCTACAGGGGGCACTGAAGCTTTCTTT. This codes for CASSATGGTEAFF. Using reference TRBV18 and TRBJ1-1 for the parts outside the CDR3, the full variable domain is NAGVMQNPRHLVRRRGQEARLRCSPMKGHSHVYWYRQLPEEGLKFMVYLQKENIIDESGMPKERFSAEFPKEGPSILRIQQVVRGDSAAYFCASSATGGTEAFFGQGTRLTVV.

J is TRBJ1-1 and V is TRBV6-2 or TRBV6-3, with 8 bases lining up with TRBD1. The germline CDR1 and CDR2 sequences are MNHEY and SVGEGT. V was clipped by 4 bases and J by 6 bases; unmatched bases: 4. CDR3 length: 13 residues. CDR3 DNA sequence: TGTGCCAGCAGTTTGGTACAGGGGGCTGAAGCTTTCTTT. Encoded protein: CASSLVQGAEAFF.

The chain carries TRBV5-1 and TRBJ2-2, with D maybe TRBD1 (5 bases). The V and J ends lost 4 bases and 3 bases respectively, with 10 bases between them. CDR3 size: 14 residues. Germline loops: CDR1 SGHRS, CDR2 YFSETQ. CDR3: CASSSMTDTGELFF. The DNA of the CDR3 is TGCGCCAGCAGCAGCATGACAGACACCGGGGAGCTGTTTTTT.

CDR3 loop: CASAGSTDTQYF. As DNA, the CDR3 is TGTGCCAGTGCTGGGAGCACAGATACGCAGTATTTT. This chain joins TRBV19 and TRBJ2-3; D not resolved. V was trimmed by 8 bases and J by 0 bases, leaving 6 bases between them. The germline V gene has CDR1 LNHDA and CDR2 SQIVND (reference sequence). The CDR3 totals 12 residues.

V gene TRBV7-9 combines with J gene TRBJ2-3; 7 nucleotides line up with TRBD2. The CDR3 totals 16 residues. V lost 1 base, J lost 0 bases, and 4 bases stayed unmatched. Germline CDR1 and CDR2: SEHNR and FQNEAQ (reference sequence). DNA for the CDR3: TGTGCCAGCAGCTTAGATATTAGCGGGAGCACAGATACGCAGTATTTT. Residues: CASSLDISGSTDTQYF.

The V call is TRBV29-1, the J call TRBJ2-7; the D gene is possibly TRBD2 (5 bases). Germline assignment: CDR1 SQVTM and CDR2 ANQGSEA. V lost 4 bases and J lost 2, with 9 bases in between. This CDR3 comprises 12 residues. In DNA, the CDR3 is TGCAGCGTTGGACGGGGTCCCTACGAGCAGTACTTC. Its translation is CSVGRGPYEQYF.

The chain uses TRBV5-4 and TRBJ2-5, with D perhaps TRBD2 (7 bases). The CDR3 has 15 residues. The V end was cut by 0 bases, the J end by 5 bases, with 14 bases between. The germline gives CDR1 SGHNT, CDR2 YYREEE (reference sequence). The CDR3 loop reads CASSLDRGAAETQYF. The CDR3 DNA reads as TGTGCCAGCAGCTTGGACCGGGGGGCGGCGGAGACCCAGTACTTC.